This T cell receptor (beta chain) originates from a study of T cell clonotyping in hematopoietic cell transplantation. Findings and caveats of the study: Higher Inverse Simpson Index values in graft donor and pretransplant recipient predicted broader posttransplant TCR diversity. Cells were unsorted, so CD4 and CD8 contributions were not separated. After transplant, recipient diversity fell while pathologically expanded clonotypes grew through day 180. Few recipient clonotypes overlapped donors; over 97% were de novo at given depth.

J was trimmed by 3 bases and V by 8 bases; bases with no gene match: 10. This CDR3 spans 15 amino acids. Germline V lookup: CDR1 MDHEN, CDR2 SYDVKM. Sequenced by immunoSEQ multiplex PCR; TCRdb stores in-frame clones only, minus some. The sample holds 69,000 or so clones, roughly 93% seen once. A word on this clone: What it recognizes is unknown.

This clonotype was obtained from a man aged 45 to 65 in good health. Some clones in this sample may be carry-over from other donors' samples. The gene calls are TRBV28 and TRBJ2-7, with 10 bases fitting TRBD2. The source material was peripheral blood mononuclear cells. CDR3 in DNA: TGTGCCAGCCTAGCCGGGACTAGCGAAAACTACGAGCAGTACTTC. Encoded protein: CASLAGTSENYEQYF.